A single sample is the source of the 29 T cell receptor beta chains below, sequenced in a study of cytomegalovirus exposure and HLA in healthy donors. Researchers ran the PCR with 60 Vbeta and 13 Jbeta primers. Here immunoSEQ multiplex PCR was the method, and the copy in TCRdb shows in-frame clones only, minus some. The top ten hold 1% of the sample, which has more than 100,000 clones, 80% seen once. Input material: PBMCs. The receptors come from a man between 35 and 55 years old in good health and CMV-seronegative.

In its sample, this clone was seen once. This rearrangement joins TRBV7-2 to TRBJ2-4; D is perhaps TRBD1 (6 bases). The CDR3 has 14 residues. V lost 1 base and J lost 6, with 10 bases in between. Germline loops: CDR1 SGHTA, CDR2 FQGNSA. CDR3 residues: CASSLGQVRNIQYF. In DNA form, the CDR3 reads TGTGCCAGCAGCTTAGGACAGGTCCGAAACATTCAGTACTTC. Full variable domain (rest looked up from reference TRBV7-2 and TRBJ2-4): GAGVSQSPSNKVTEKGKDVELRCDPISGHTALYWYRQSLGQGLEFLIYFQGNSAPDKSGLPSDRFSAERTGGSVSTLTIQRTQQEDSAVYLCASSLGQVRNIQYFGAGTRLSVL.

CDR3 nucleotides: TGTGCCAGCAGCCTGGGGACAGGGGCGCCAGTATACGAGCAGTACTTC. Translation gives CASSLGTGAPVYEQYF. The chain carries TRBV11-3 and TRBJ2-7; 10 bases align to TRBD1. This CDR3 has 16 residues. Trimming cost V 5 bases and J 4 bases; bases outside gene matches: 11. The V gene's germline CDR1 is SGHNT and CDR2 YENEEA.

CDR3 sequence: CASSQGVPSGRDYYNEQFF. The CDR3 DNA follows: TGCGCCAGCAGCCAAGGGGTCCCTAGCGGGAGGGACTATTACAATGAGCAGTTCTTC. The chain couples TRBV4-1 to TRBJ2-1, with TRBD2 matching over 12 bases. Germline V gene lookup returns CDR1 MGHRA and CDR2 YSYEKL. V dropped 1 base and J dropped 4; count of bases not matched to a gene: 11. CDR3 length: 19 residues.

The chain employs TRBV2 and TRBJ2-2; D perhaps matches TRBD1 (6 bases). The CDR3 is 16 amino acids. The V end was cut by 8 bases, the J end by 6 bases, with 22 bases between. CDR1 is SNHLY, CDR2 FYNNEI, per germline. CDR3: CASLKDIQGIAGELFF. The CDR3 bases are TGTGCCAGCCTTAAAGACATACAGGGAATCGCCGGGGAGCTGTTTTTT.

The chain links TRBV28 to TRBJ2-1, with D maybe TRBD2 (5 bases). Per germline, CDR1 MDHEN and CDR2 SYDVKM. V was shortened by 4 bases and J by 0 bases, with 13 bases between the two germline ends. The CDR3 consists of 16 residues. The CDR3 is CASSSTLGSSYNEQFF. The CDR3 nucleotides are TGTGCCAGCAGTTCAACCCTAGGGAGCTCCTACAATGAGCAGTTCTTC. Using reference TRBV28 and TRBJ2-1 for the parts outside the CDR3, the full variable domain is DVKVTQSSRYLVKRTGEKVFLECVQDMDHENMFWYRQDPGLGLRLIYFSYDVKMKEKGDIPEGYSVSREKKERFSLILESASTNQTSMYLCASSSTLGSSYNEQFFGPGTRLTVL.

This clone was seen a handful of times. This chain links TRBV6-6 with TRBJ1-3; 7 bases line up with TRBD1. CDR3 length: 15 residues. V was pared by 6 bases and J by 0 bases, with 5 bases of the junction left unmatched. Germline loops: CDR1 MNHNY, CDR2 SVGAGI (reference sequence). The DNA of the CDR3 is TGTGCCAGCAGATCCCCAGGGGGCTCTGGAAACACCATATATTTT. Protein product: CASRSPGGSGNTIYF.

The chain is built from TRBV5-1 and TRBJ2-7; possible D gene TRBD1, 6 bases. From germline, CDR1 is SGHRS and CDR2 YFSETQ. V lost 1 base and J lost 5, with 7 bases in between. This CDR3 contains 12 residues. Here the CDR3 DNA reads TGCGCCAGCAGCTTGCCAGGGGACGAGCAGTACTTC. It encodes CASSLPGDEQYF.

This clone was observed a few times. The chain employs TRBV28 and TRBJ2-3; 7 bases align to TRBD1. Germline CDR1 is MDHEN and CDR2 is SYDVKM. After removal of 2 bases from V and 3 bases from J, the junction contained 5 bases not matched to a gene. The CDR3 spans 15 residues. For the CDR3, the DNA is TGTGCCAGCAGTTTAATGGGACAGAGGACAGATACGCAGTATTTT. Translating gives CASSLMGQRTDTQYF. Full variable domain (rest looked up from reference TRBV28 and TRBJ2-3): DVKVTQSSRYLVKRTGEKVFLECVQDMDHENMFWYRQDPGLGLRLIYFSYDVKMKEKGDIPEGYSVSREKKERFSLILESASTNQTSMYLCASSLMGQRTDTQYFGPGTRLTVL.

The chain employs TRBV5-1 and TRBJ1-1; D gene uncertain. Trimming took 3 bases from V and 1 from J, leaving 10 bases between them. Looked up from germline, CDR1 is SGHRS and CDR2 is YFSETQ. CDR3 size: 14 residues. As DNA, the CDR3 is TGCGCCAGCAGCTCGAGCGACCCGAACACTGAAGCTTTCTTT. This codes for CASSSSDPNTEAFF.

This clone was found a few times. The chain has TRBV15 and TRBJ2-1; TRBD2 agrees at 8 bases. The CDR3 length is 16 residues. Germline V gene lookup returns CDR1 LNHNV and CDR2 YYDKDF (reference sequence). With 0 bases clipped from V and 3 bases from J, the junction kept 4 bases outside the gene matches. CDR3 nucleotide sequence: TGTGCCACCAGCAGAGACCGTAGCGGGATCTACAATGAGCAGTTCTTC. Protein: CATSRDRSGIYNEQFF.

This clone was seen a handful of times. The rearrangement joins TRBV15 to TRBJ2-6; a possible D gene is TRBD1 (6 bases). This CDR3 comprises 17 residues. The V and J ends lost 3 bases and 0 bases respectively, with 12 bases between them. Germline lookup yields CDR1 LNHNV and CDR2 YYDKDF (reference sequence). CDR3 protein: CATSRQDSASGANVLTF. The CDR3 DNA follows: TGTGCCACCAGCAGGCAGGACAGCGCCTCTGGGGCCAACGTCCTGACTTTC.

The gene calls are TRBV9 and TRBJ2-1; 13 bases line up with TRBD2. There are 16 residues in the CDR3. Germline V gene sequence: CDR1 SGDLS, CDR2 YYNGEE. V was clipped by 0 bases and J by 9 bases; unmatched bases: 6. This CDR3 is CASSVGGTSGMGEQFF. The CDR3 DNA reads TGTGCCAGCAGCGTAGGGGGGACTAGCGGGATGGGTGAGCAGTTCTTC.

J is TRBJ2-1 and V is TRBV5-1; 8 bases align to TRBD1. CDR1 SGHRS and CDR2 YFSETQ come from the germline V gene. V gave up 4 bases and J gave up 7 bases; unmatched junction bases: 7. This CDR3 contains 14 residues. CDR3 loop: CASSPGQGSNEQFF. The CDR3 DNA follows: TGCGCCAGCAGCCCAGGACAGGGTAGTAATGAGCAGTTCTTC.

The V and J genes are TRBV29-1 and TRBJ2-3; D ambiguous. Deletions cut 6 bases from V and 4 bases from J, with 11 bases between. This CDR3 has 12 residues. The germline V gene has CDR1 SQVTM and CDR2 ANQGSEA. CDR3 DNA: TGCAGCGTCTGGGCAGCTCCAGATACGCAGTATTTT. This sequence encodes CSVWAAPDTQYF.

The rearrangement joins TRBV5-1 to TRBJ1-2; TRBD1 matches at 8 bases. CDR1 is SGHRS and CDR2 is YFSETQ in the germline V gene. V was pared by 2 bases and J by 1 base, with 10 bases of the junction left unmatched. The CDR3 runs to 17 residues. The CDR3 is CASSFWQGAMVNYGYTF. In nucleotides, the CDR3 is TGCGCCAGCAGCTTTTGGCAGGGGGCAATGGTTAACTATGGCTACACCTTC.

The rearrangement joins TRBV7-2 to TRBJ2-2, with D hard to call. CDR3 length: 12 amino acids. Germline CDR1 and CDR2: SGHTA and FQGNSA. The germline V and J ends were trimmed by 1 base and 7 bases, with 4 bases remaining between them. CDR3 loop: CASSLVVGELFF. CDR3 nucleotide sequence: TGTGCCAGCAGCTTAGTCGTCGGGGAGCTGTTTTTT.

This sequence joins TRBV19 and TRBJ2-6; TRBD2 agrees at 8 bases. Trimming cost V 6 bases and J 0 bases; bases outside gene matches: 4. The CDR3 is 16 amino acids. In germline, CDR1 is LNHDA, CDR2 SQIVND (reference sequence). CDR3 coding DNA: TGTGCCAGTAGGGGACGGGGGGGCTCTGGGGCCAACGTCCTGACTTTC. Its protein product is CASRGRGGSGANVLTF.

The CDR3, as DNA: TGTGCCAGCAGCTTAAACAGGGACAACGAGCAGTACTTC. Translation gives CASSLNRDNEQYF. The chain recombines TRBV7-3 with TRBJ2-7, with a weak D call TRBD1 (6 bases). Germline V gene sequence: CDR1 SGHTA, CDR2 FQGTGA. The V gene lost 1 base and the J gene lost 5 bases, with 9 bases spanning the gap. This CDR3 comprises 13 residues.

V gene TRBV5-1 combines with J gene TRBJ1-1, with 11 bases identical to TRBD1. J lost 4 bases, V lost 4 bases, and 3 bases had no gene match. The germline CDR1 and CDR2 sequences are SGHRS and YFSETQ. The CDR3 is made up of 14 amino acids. The CDR3 sequence: CASSAGTGGTEAFF. The CDR3 DNA reads as TGCGCCAGCAGCGCGGGGACAGGGGGCACTGAAGCTTTCTTT.

The chain carries TRBV2 and TRBJ1-2; 7 positions agree with TRBD1. J was trimmed by 7 bases and V by 6 bases; bases with no gene match: 8. The CDR3 is made up of 13 amino acids. Per the germline V gene, CDR1 is SNHLY and CDR2 is FYNNEI. The chain's CDR3 is CASSTTGTVGYTF. DNA of the CDR3: TGTGCCAGCAGCACCACCGGGACAGTTGGCTACACCTTC.

The chain combines TRBV5-1 with TRBJ2-7; TRBD2 matches 11 bases. V was clipped by 1 base and J by 2 bases; unmatched bases: 5. This CDR3 spans 16 amino acids. Germline V gives CDR1 SGHRS, CDR2 YFSETQ. This chain's CDR3 is CASSLTTSGVPYEQYF. Written as DNA, the CDR3 is TGCGCCAGCAGCTTGACGACTAGCGGGGTACCCTACGAGCAGTACTTC.

The chain joins TRBV30 to TRBJ1-2; TRBD1 matches at 7 bases. V was pared by 2 bases and J by 3 bases, with 0 bases of the junction left unmatched. Germline values: CDR1 GTSNPN, CDR2 SVGIG (reference sequence). CDR3 length: 12 residues. CDR3 sequence reads: CAWSRGHYGYTF. The CDR3 nucleotides are TGTGCCTGGAGTAGGGGGCACTATGGCTACACCTTC.

This clone showed up just once. The chain couples TRBV5-1 to TRBJ2-7, with 8 bases aligning to TRBD2. Germline CDR1 is SGHRS and CDR2 is YFSETQ. V shed 3 bases and J 0 bases; nucleotides not matched to a gene: 5. The CDR3 is made up of 15 amino acids. As DNA, the CDR3 is TGCGCCAGCAGCTGGCAGCGGGAGAGCTCCTACGAGCAGTACTTC. Translation: CASSWQRESSYEQYF.

This rearrangement joins TRBV20-1 to TRBJ1-2; no clear D. Germline lookup yields CDR1 DFQATT and CDR2 SNEGSKA (reference sequence). The V end was cut by 4 bases, the J end by 2 bases, with 2 bases between. The CDR3 length is 10 residues. CDR3 in amino acids: CSATNYGYTF. DNA of the CDR3: TGCAGTGCTACAAACTATGGCTACACCTTC.

This clone was found a few times. CDR3 residues: CAISVRQGSNGYTF. The CDR3 bases are TGTGCCATCAGTGTTAGACAGGGAAGCAATGGCTACACCTTC. This chain connects TRBV10-3 to TRBJ1-2; 7 bases line up with TRBD1. V shed 4 bases, J shed 6 bases, and the junction held 8 bases outside the gene matches. Germline V gene lookup returns CDR1 ENHRY and CDR2 SYGVKD. The CDR3 is 14 amino acids.

The chain links TRBV5-1 to TRBJ2-1, with a tentative D call TRBD1 (6 bases). Trimming removed 1 base at V and 4 bases at J, with 9 bases between. CDR1 and CDR2 from the germline V gene are SGHRS and YFSETQ. The CDR3 length is 14 residues. The CDR3 region is CASSLPGQYNEQFF. The CDR3 DNA reads as TGCGCCAGCAGCTTGCCCGGACAGTACAATGAGCAGTTCTTC.

The gene calls are TRBV7-2 and TRBJ2-5; TRBD2 matches 9 bases. The germline gives CDR1 SGHTA, CDR2 FQGNSA. The CDR3 spans 15 residues. The J segment lost 1 base and the V segment lost 6 bases, leaving 6 bases of the junction unmatched. The CDR3 region has the DNA TGTGCCAGCAGGCGCCTAGCGGGGACCCAAGAGACCCAGTACTTC. Translating it yields CASRRLAGTQETQYF.

The V gene is TRBV5-4, the J gene TRBJ2-7; D is unresolved. Germline CDR1 reads SGHNT; CDR2 reads YYREEE (reference sequence). The CDR3 sequence is 13 residues long. The ends were cut back, 4 bases at V and 5 bases at J, with 13 bases in the middle. CDR3 DNA: TGTGCCAGCAGCCGAGATTCGAGCAACGAGCAGTACTTC. Amino acid sequence: CASSRDSSNEQYF.

The rearrangement joins TRBV5-1 to TRBJ1-5; perhaps TRBD1 as D (6 bases). The V end lost 4 bases, the J end lost 2 bases, and 13 bases lay between the germline ends. Germline lookup yields CDR1 SGHRS and CDR2 YFSETQ. The CDR3 is made up of 15 amino acids. The CDR3 coding sequence is TGCGCCAGCAGCCCTACAGGGTCAGGCAATCAGCCCCAGCATTTT. This gives the protein CASSPTGSGNQPQHF.